The 3 T cell receptor beta chains below all came from one sample that was sequenced in a study of cytomegalovirus exposure and HLA in healthy donors. 13 Jbeta primers and 60 Vbeta primers were used for the PCR. This table comes from immunoSEQ multiplex PCR, and its TCRdb copy is limited to in-frame clones, with some not included. The sample holds 150,000 to 200,000 clones, over 70% seen once. The sequencing sample was made of PBMCs. The receptor source for this set is a woman in her thirties or forties in good health and CMV-seronegative.

This clone was seen a handful of times. The chain carries TRBV28 and TRBJ1-2, with D possibly being TRBD1 (6 bases). Germline-derived CDR1 and CDR2 are MDHEN and SYDVKM. The ends were cut back, 5 bases at V and 4 bases at J, with 11 bases in the middle. CDR3 size: 13 residues. The CDR3 bases are TGTGCCAGCAGTACGAGGGGGGGCTATGGCTACACCTTC. This encodes CASSTRGGYGYTF.

This chain joins TRBV30 and TRBJ2-5; 7 positions agree with TRBD2. After removal of 4 bases from V and 4 bases from J, the junction contained 9 bases not matched to a gene. Germline V gene data show CDR1 as GTSNPN and CDR2 as SVGIG (reference sequence). The CDR3 has 14 residues. The CDR3 DNA follows: TGTGCCTGGATCAAGCGGGGAGGAAGAGAGACCCAGTACTTC. Residues: CAWIKRGGRETQYF.

In its sample, this clone was seen a few times. V gene TRBV10-3 combines with J gene TRBJ2-7; D perhaps matches TRBD2 (5 bases). The CDR3 is 15 amino acids. Germline values: CDR1 ENHRY, CDR2 SYGVKD. V was shortened by 2 bases and J by 1 base, with 12 bases between the two germline ends. The CDR3 nucleotides read TGTGCCATCAGTGAGGGGAGCGGCAGTTCCTACGAGCAGTACTTC. Protein product: CAISEGSGSSYEQYF.